The 18 T cell receptor beta chains below all came from one sample that was sequenced in a study of cytomegalovirus exposure and HLA in healthy donors. This PCR relied on a set of 60 Vbeta primers and 13 Jbeta primers. This table comes from immunoSEQ multiplex PCR, and its TCRdb copy is limited to in-frame clones, with some not included. The sample consists of some 150,000 clones, around 85% of them appearing once. The specimen was PBMCs. The receptor source for this set is a man aged 35 to 55 in good health and CMV-seropositive.

This clone was seen a single time. The rearrangement joins TRBV11-3 to TRBJ2-2, with 12 nucleotides matching TRBD1. CDR1 and CDR2 (germline): SGHNT, YENEEA. After removal of 5 bases from V and 7 bases from J, the junction contained 8 bases not matched to a gene. This CDR3 is 16 amino acids long. This CDR3 reads CASSPRDRGRIGELFF. The DNA of the CDR3 is TGTGCCAGCAGCCCCCGGGACAGGGGGCGAATCGGGGAGCTGTTTTTT.

The chain is built from TRBV4-2 and TRBJ2-5, with unresolved D. Germline loops: CDR1 LGHNA, CDR2 YNFKEQ. V shed 1 base and J shed 6 bases, with 9 bases lying between them. The CDR3 runs 13 residues. CDR3 loop: CASSQGLEKTQYF. The CDR3 region has the DNA TGTGCCAGCAGCCAAGGACTGGAAAAGACCCAGTACTTC.

CDR3 nucleotide sequence: TGTGCCAGCAGCTCGCACGGGACACCTAACTATGGCTACACCTTC. It translates to CASSSHGTPNYGYTF. The genes are TRBV11-3 and TRBJ1-2; possibly TRBD1 for D (6 bases). Trimming pared 4 bases from V and 0 bases from J, leaving 12 bases between. Germline V CDR1 and CDR2: SGHNT, YENEEA. This CDR3 has 15 amino acids.

This chain links TRBV5-1 with TRBJ2-1; D is perhaps TRBD2 (7 bases). The CDR3 covers 15 residues. V was clipped by 1 base and J by 5 bases, with 13 bases between them. Germline CDR1 and CDR2: SGHRS and YFSETQ. The CDR3 sequence: CASSLWGGLDNEQFF. CDR3 DNA: TGCGCCAGCAGCTTGTGGGGGGGCCTCGACAATGAGCAGTTCTTC.

J is TRBJ2-5 and V is TRBV27; 7 bases fit TRBD2. CDR3 length: 13 amino acids. Germline assignment: CDR1 MNHEY and CDR2 SMNVEV (reference sequence). With 3 bases clipped from V and 4 bases from J, the junction kept 2 bases outside the gene matches. As DNA, the CDR3 is TGTGCCAGCAGTTTTGGCGGGGGAGAGACCCAGTACTTC. Translated, it gives CASSFGGGETQYF.

The rearrangement joins TRBV25-1 to TRBJ2-7, with D possibly matching TRBD2 (6 bases). The germline V and J ends were trimmed by 1 base and 2 bases, with 9 bases remaining between them. Per the germline V gene, CDR1 is MGHDK and CDR2 is SYGVNS. The CDR3 is 14 residues long. CDR3 amino acids: CASSEFPGAYEQYF. CDR3 coding DNA: TGTGCCAGCAGTGAATTTCCGGGGGCCTACGAGCAGTACTTC.

This clone showed up just a few times. V is TRBV11-2 and J is TRBJ2-3, with a tentative D call TRBD1 (6 bases). Germline V CDR1 and CDR2: SGHAT, FQNNGV. Between the trimmed V and J ends, which lost 6 bases and 4 bases, there was a span of 11 bases. The length of the CDR3 is 13 residues. CDR3: CASRSEGADTQYF. CDR3 nucleotide sequence: TGTGCCAGCAGATCAGAGGGGGCAGATACGCAGTATTTT. Looking up the rest from reference TRBV11-2 and TRBJ2-3 gives the full variable domain: EAGVAQSPRYKIIEKRQSVAFWCNPISGHATLYWYQQILGQGPKLLIQFQNNGVVDDSQLPKDRFSAERLKGVDSTLKIQPAKLEDSAVYLCASRSEGADTQYFGPGTRLTVL.

V and J are TRBV7-7 and TRBJ1-3; tentatively, D is TRBD1 (5 bases). Trimming cost V 1 base and J 0 bases, with 7 bases left between them. The CDR3 runs 15 residues. CDR1 and CDR2 (germline): SSHAT, FNYEAQ (reference sequence). CDR3 in DNA: TGTGCCAGCAGCTTAGGCGGGGGCTCTGGAAACACCATATATTTT. Protein product: CASSLGGGSGNTIYF. Filled out from reference TRBV7-7 and TRBJ1-3, the complete variable domain reads GAGVSQSPRYKVTKRGQDVTLRCDPISSHATLYWYQQALGQGPEFLTYFNYEAQPDKSGLPSDRFSAERPEGSISTLTIQRTEQRDSAMYRCASSLGGGSGNTIYFGEGSWLTVV.

This chain joins TRBV5-1 and TRBJ1-1; maybe TRBD1 (6 bases). Trimming removed 1 base at V and 4 bases at J, with 11 bases between. Germline V lookup: CDR1 SGHRS, CDR2 YFSETQ. The CDR3 runs to 14 residues. As DNA, the CDR3 is TGCGCCAGCAGCTTGTATAGGGGGTTCACTGAAGCTTTCTTT. Translation gives CASSLYRGFTEAFF.

V usage is TRBV7-9 and J usage is TRBJ1-1, with D tentatively TRBD1 (5 bases). Germline values: CDR1 SEHNR, CDR2 FQNEAQ (reference sequence). Between the trimmed V and J ends, which lost 0 bases and 1 base, there was a span of 9 bases. This CDR3 comprises 15 residues. Here the CDR3 DNA reads TGTGCCAGCAGCTTAGCGGCAGGGCCGAACACTGAAGCTTTCTTT. As protein: CASSLAAGPNTEAFF.

The chain couples TRBV9 to TRBJ1-6, with a weak D call TRBD1 (5 bases). V lost 2 bases to trimming and J lost 8 bases, with 17 bases between them. Germline CDR1 reads SGDLS; CDR2 reads YYNGEE. The CDR3 runs to 16 residues. The CDR3 nucleotides read TGTGCCAGCAGCGTCGACCCAGGGCAGCCCTATTCACCCCTCCACTTT. This codes for CASSVDPGQPYSPLHF.

The chain couples TRBV9 to TRBJ2-1, with 8 bases that match TRBD1. The CDR3 length is 15 residues. The V and J ends lost 2 bases and 2 bases, in that order; junction bases with no gene match: 3. Germline V gene sequence: CDR1 SGDLS, CDR2 YYNGEE. For the CDR3, the DNA is TGTGCCAGCAGCGTCGACAGGGGACCCTACAATGAGCAGTTCTTC. This translates into CASSVDRGPYNEQFF.

The chain links TRBV2 to TRBJ1-1, with D perhaps TRBD1 (6 bases). Germline V lookup: CDR1 SNHLY, CDR2 FYNNEI. V dropped 4 bases and J dropped 0 bases, with 9 bases sitting between them. The CDR3 is made up of 14 amino acids. The CDR3 is CASSVGQLNTEAFF. The CDR3 coding sequence is TGTGCCAGCAGTGTCGGACAGTTGAACACTGAAGCTTTCTTT.

V and J are TRBV27 and TRBJ2-3; 11 bases fit TRBD2. Per germline, CDR1 MNHEY and CDR2 SMNVEV (reference sequence). The junction had 16 bases not matched to a gene; V was cut back by 3 bases and J by 14 bases. The CDR3 has 16 amino acids. The CDR3 protein is CASSFHHPPTSGAPYF. The CDR3 DNA reads as TGTGCCAGCAGTTTCCACCACCCCCCGACTAGCGGGGCCCCGTATTTT.

This clone was recorded a few times. The V call is TRBV6-5, the J call TRBJ2-5; the D is unclear. The length of the CDR3 is 14 residues. Germline V gene sequence: CDR1 MNHEY, CDR2 SVGAGI. The germline V and J ends were trimmed by 0 bases and 1 base, with 6 bases remaining between them. CDR3 nucleotide sequence: TGTGCCAGCAGTTACTCGTTCAGCCAAGAGACCCAGTACTTC. Translating it yields CASSYSFSQETQYF.

In this sample, this clone turned up a few times. The rearrangement joins TRBV19 to TRBJ2-6, with D unclear. The CDR3 length is 15 residues. V dropped 7 bases and J dropped 1 base, with 11 bases sitting between them. The germline V gene encodes CDR1 LNHDA and CDR2 SQIVND (reference sequence). CDR3 in amino acids: CASNYFRSGANVLTF. In DNA, the CDR3 is TGTGCCAGTAACTACTTTAGATCTGGGGCCAACGTCCTGACTTTC.

The chain recombines TRBV10-3 with TRBJ2-5; 8 nucleotides line up with TRBD1. The CDR3 is 14 amino acids. The germline V gene encodes CDR1 ENHRY and CDR2 SYGVKD. Unmatched junction bases numbered 2, after V lost 0 bases and J lost 5 bases. This chain's CDR3 is CAISESQGVETQYF. CDR3 coding DNA: TGTGCCATCAGTGAGTCACAGGGGGTGGAGACCCAGTACTTC.

The CDR3 DNA reads TGCGCCAGCAGCCAGTCGACAGACTACAATGAGCAGTTCTTC. The encoded protein is CASSQSTDYNEQFF. This chain uses TRBV4-3 with TRBJ2-1; a weak D match, TRBD1 (5 bases). CDR1 and CDR2 from the germline V gene are LGHNA and YSLEER. V gave up 3 bases and J gave up 3 bases, with 9 bases separating them. The CDR3 has 14 residues.